This passage covers 20 T cell receptor beta chains from one sample sequenced in a study of regulatory T cells in long-lasting Graves disease. Time point given: newly diagnosed GD, antithyroid drugs for less than 3 months. PBMC RNA served as the TCR library source. With iRepertoire HTBI primers and Arm-PCR of CDR3 regions, TCR beta libraries were built. MiXCR, run by TCRdb on the multiplex PCR reads, gives a single entry per CDR3 protein. The table records roughly 530,000 distinct CDR3 sequences, more than 15% of them present only once. These same records also appear under a second study, on T cells in Graves' hyperthyroidism and ophthalmopathy.

Sequences were derived from peripheral blood mononuclear cells (PBMCs), sampled at new diagnosis, from a patient treated with antithyroid drugs. These receptors all stem from a woman aged 35-65 years with Graves disease.

This clonotype turned up a few times. The chain couples TRBV5-1 to TRBJ1-4; D is undetermined. The germline gives CDR1 SGHRS, CDR2 YFSETQ. Trimming cost V 4 bases and J 4 bases, with 11 bases left between them. The CDR3 has 14 amino acids. Here the CDR3 reads CASSRDGVNEKLFF. As DNA, the CDR3 is TGCGCCAGCAGCAGAGACGGAGTTAATGAAAAACTGTTTTTT. Drawing the rest from reference TRBV5-1 and TRBJ1-4, the complete variable domain is KAGVTQTPRYLIKTRGQQVTLSCSPISGHRSVSWYQQTPGQGLQFLFEYFSETQRNKGNFPGRFSGRQFSNSRSEMNVSTLELGDSALYLCASSRDGVNEKLFFGSGTQLSVL.

This clonotype was counted many times. This chain connects TRBV3-1 to TRBJ1-5, with a weak D call TRBD1 (5 bases). V lost 2 bases to trimming and J lost 5 bases, with 10 bases between them. Germline CDR1 and CDR2: LGHDT and YNNKEL (reference sequence). The CDR3 has 14 residues. The CDR3 coding sequence is TGTGCCAGCAGCCAATTTGGGGGAGATCAGCCCCAGCATTTT. Residues: CASSQFGGDQPQHF.

This clonotype was observed at least ten times. V and J are TRBV30 and TRBJ1-1; D ambiguous. Looked up from germline, CDR1 is GTSNPN and CDR2 is SVGIG (reference sequence). V was trimmed by 0 bases and J by 0 bases, leaving 11 bases between them. The CDR3 has 15 residues. CDR3 protein: CAWSVRVGLNTEAFF. CDR3 coding DNA: TGTGCCTGGAGTGTACGGGTCGGCCTGAACACTGAAGCTTTCTTT.

This clonotype came up many times. The genes are TRBV5-6 and TRBJ1-4; tentative D call: TRBD1 (6 bases). From germline, CDR1 is SGHDT and CDR2 YYEEEE. V was trimmed by 4 bases and J by 6 bases, leaving 13 bases between them. The CDR3 covers 14 residues. CDR3 loop: CASSRRGGDEKLFF. The CDR3 DNA reads TGTGCCAGCAGCCGAAGAGGGGGGGATGAAAAACTGTTTTTT.

The chain joins TRBV20-1 to TRBJ1-2; 8 bases align to TRBD1. The junction had 13 bases not matched to a gene; V was cut back by 6 bases and J by 10 bases. From germline, CDR1 is DFQATT and CDR2 SNEGSKA (reference sequence). The CDR3 totals 13 residues. CDR3 residues: CSATGTGKDDYTF. For the CDR3, the DNA is TGCAGTGCAACCGGGACAGGAAAGGACGACTACACCTTC.

This clonotype turned up a few times. This sequence joins TRBV5-1 and TRBJ2-7; D gene ambiguous. Germline CDR1 and CDR2: SGHRS and YFSETQ. With 4 bases removed from V and 3 bases from J, the gap between germline ends came to 17 bases. The CDR3 has 15 residues. The CDR3 DNA reads TGCGCCAGCAGCGTGGATGCCCCTAATATCTACGAGCAGTACTTC. This encodes CASSVDAPNIYEQYF.

The table lists this clonotype with many counts. The gene calls are TRBV7-9 and TRBJ2-2; the D gene is possibly TRBD1 (6 bases). Germline V gene sequence: CDR1 SEHNR, CDR2 FQNEAQ (reference sequence). The length of the CDR3 is 14 residues. V gave up 5 bases and J gave up 6 bases, with 13 bases separating them. The CDR3 DNA is TGTGCCAGCAGCAAACAGGGATATGCCGGGGAGCTGTTTTTT. Protein product: CASSKQGYAGELFF.

This clonotype was seen at least ten times. V is TRBV20-1 and J is TRBJ2-7; 11 nucleotides line up with TRBD2. V lost 3 bases to trimming and J lost 2 bases; unmatched junction nucleotides: 3. This CDR3 region has 14 residues. In germline, CDR1 is DFQATT, CDR2 SNEGSKA (reference sequence). CDR3: CSARLAGGAYEQYF. The CDR3 DNA reads TGCAGTGCTAGGCTAGCGGGGGGCGCCTACGAGCAGTACTTC.

This clonotype was detected only a few times. The chain joins TRBV27 to TRBJ1-2; possibly TRBD1 for D (6 bases). The CDR3 extends over 15 amino acids. Germline CDR1 MNHEY, CDR2 SMNVEV (reference sequence). CDR3 amino acids: CASTPRRGADYGYTF. The CDR3 DNA sequence: TGTGCTTCAACCCCACGACGGGGGGCAGACTATGGCTACACCTTC.

This chain joins TRBV6-1 and TRBJ2-5, with D possibly being TRBD1 (5 bases). This CDR3 is built from 12 residues. V was shortened by 10 bases and J by 5 bases, with 14 bases between the two germline ends. Germline-derived CDR1 and CDR2 are MNHNS and SASEGT. CDR3 in DNA: TGTGCCACCCCCAGGGTTGGGGAGACCCAGTACTTC. Protein: CATPRVGETQYF.

This clonotype was seen more than once but under ten times. V is TRBV6-4 and J is TRBJ1-1; weak D call: TRBD1 (5 bases). This CDR3 is built from 13 residues. Germline V gene sequence: CDR1 MRHNA, CDR2 SNTAGT. Trimming stripped 0 bases from V and 7 bases from J, with 9 bases between. The CDR3 bases are TGTGCCAGCAGTGACTCTGCCGACAGTGAAGCTTTCTTT. Translated: CASSDSADSEAFF.

The chain has TRBV4-1 and TRBJ1-1; D remains unclear. The CDR3 consists of 12 residues. CDR1 is MGHRA, CDR2 YSYEKL, per germline. The V and J ends lost 1 base and 5 bases respectively, with 5 bases between them. DNA of the CDR3: TGCGCCAGCAGCCAAGTCGAGACTGAAGCTTTCTTT. Encoded protein: CASSQVETEAFF.

This clonotype came up many times. This chain connects TRBV3-1 to TRBJ2-3; D is possibly TRBD1 (5 bases). The CDR3 length is 15 residues. Germline V lookup: CDR1 LGHDT, CDR2 YNNKEL (reference sequence). Between the trimmed V and J ends, which lost 8 bases and 0 bases, there was a span of 15 bases. Written as DNA, the CDR3 is TGTGCCAGCGGGGCCACGATGACTAGCACAGATACGCAGTATTTT. Encoded protein: CASGATMTSTDTQYF.

This clonotype came up many times. The chain is built from TRBV12-3 or TRBV12-4 and TRBJ2-1, with D hard to call. The CDR3 runs 15 residues. The V gene lost 5 bases and the J gene lost 0 bases, with 11 bases spanning the gap. The CDR3 reads CASSIDPFSYNEQFF. In DNA form, the CDR3 reads TGTGCCAGCAGTATCGACCCATTCTCCTACAATGAGCAGTTCTTC.

In this sample, this clonotype turned up a few times. The rearrangement links TRBV28 to TRBJ1-2; D may be TRBD1 (6 bases). Trimming stripped 5 bases from V and 8 bases from J, with 15 bases between. This CDR3 has 13 residues. Per germline, CDR1 MDHEN and CDR2 SYDVKM. The CDR3 coding sequence is TGTGCCAGCAGTACAGGGTTTTTCCCCGGCTACACCTTC. It encodes CASSTGFFPGYTF.

In this sample, this clonotype turned up a few times. The chain links TRBV7-8 to TRBJ1-6; D unclear. The V and J ends lost 3 bases and 0 bases respectively, with 6 bases between them. CDR1 is SGHVS and CDR2 is FQNEAQ in the germline V gene. This CDR3 spans 15 amino acids. The CDR3 DNA is TGTGCCAGCAGCTTCGGAAGCTCCTATAATTCACCCCTCCACTTT. As protein: CASSFGSSYNSPLHF.

V and J are TRBV3-1 and TRBJ1-3; 8 nucleotides line up with TRBD1. J lost 15 bases, V lost 5 bases, and 9 bases had no gene match. The germline V gene encodes CDR1 LGHDT and CDR2 YNNKEL (reference sequence). The CDR3 runs 12 residues. CDR3 sequence: CASSYAQGARYF. The CDR3 nucleotides read TGTGCCAGCAGCTACGCCCAGGGGGCACGATATTTT.

This clonotype was found many times. The chain combines TRBV20-1 with TRBJ2-3; TRBD2 is a possible D gene (5 bases). V was pared by 3 bases and J by 2 bases, with 12 bases between. CDR1 is DFQATT, CDR2 SNEGSKA, per germline (reference sequence). The CDR3 spans 14 residues. The chain's CDR3 is CSARRGLSTDTQYF. The CDR3, as DNA: TGCAGTGCTAGGAGAGGACTGTCCACAGATACGCAGTATTTT.

This clonotype was seen only a few times. This chain connects TRBV4-1 to TRBJ2-7; D uncertain. The length of the CDR3 is 16 residues. CDR1 and CDR2 from the germline V gene are MGHRA and YSYEKL. V lost 0 bases, J lost 0 bases, and 12 bases lay in between. The CDR3 DNA follows: TGCGCCAGCAGCCAAGATTCGGAAGAGAGCTCCTACGAGCAGTACTTC. It translates to CASSQDSEESSYEQYF.

This clonotype was picked up a small number of times. The chain links TRBV14 to TRBJ1-2; 7 bases match TRBD1. V lost 5 bases, J lost 5 bases, and 5 bases stayed unmatched. The CDR3 loop spans 13 amino acids. Germline CDR1 reads SGHDN; CDR2 reads FVKESK. CDR3 DNA sequence: TGTGCCAGCAGCGCCGACAGGGTTTATGGCTACACCTTC. Protein: CASSADRVYGYTF.